The sequence of this TCR beta chain was determined in a study of cytotoxic CD8 clonotypes in ibrutinib-treated CLL. Study summary: By median around 70 months, about twelve had progressed and approximately 14 stayed remitted; responses had been 2 complete and about 25 partial.

Regarding the study as a whole: Baseline levels of clonality went above those of age-matched healthy donors and moved with circulating CD8+ T-cell counts. Few clonotypes were public, and these shrank or held steady under treatment.

Note on this clone: The antigen remains unidentified.

The assay was immunoSEQ multiplex PCR, and TCRdb's table has in-frame clones only and misses some. The data contain some 310,000 clones, 80% of them singletons. V lost 2 bases to trimming and J lost 5 bases; unmatched junction nucleotides: 7. CDR3 length: 15 amino acids. CDR1 and CDR2 (germline): GTSNPN, SVGIG (reference sequence). The origin of this receptor is a human donor with chronic lymphocytic leukemia. The chain joins TRBV30 to TRBJ2-5, with TRBD2 matching over 11 bases. Here the sequenced sample was PBMCs, taken before ibrutinib treatment. The CDR3 coding sequence is TGTGCCTGGAGTCTGACTAGCGGGATGACCGAGACCCAGTACTTC. Residues: CAWSLTSGMTETQYF.